This TCR beta chain was sequenced for a study of blood T cell repertoires in COVID-19. The overall study: The United States, Italy and Spain supplied acute and convalescent COVID-19 samples.

Original analysis: Estimates of nucleated cell counts were drawn from the amplification of reference gene primers. Assay: immunoSEQ multiplex PCR; the TCRdb copy retains only in-frame clones and omits some. D and trimming were read from the DNA, whereas the V and J calls and clone size are those reported in that table. Among hundreds of thousands of clones, 90% were seen once, and the ten largest hold 1.5% to 2%. V lost 5 bases and J 4 bases, leaving 17 bases between the germline ends. This CDR3 has 15 amino acids. The germline V gene has CDR1 SGHTA and CDR2 FQGNSA. Clinical histories supplied by participants themselves formed the basis of cohort assignment.

The sequence derives from a woman aged 18-29 years with acute COVID-19. Sequenced sample: PBMCs or T cells enriched from blood (not recorded which). The chain joins TRBV7-2 to TRBJ1-1; the D gene is possibly TRBD1 (6 bases). The CDR3 DNA follows: TGTGCCAGCAGCCCAAGGACAGCCACGAGCACTGAAGCTTTCTTT. It specifies CASSPRTATSTEAFF. Using reference TRBV7-2 and TRBJ1-1 for the parts outside the CDR3, the full variable domain is GAGVSQSPSNKVTEKGKDVELRCDPISGHTALYWYRQSLGQGLEFLIYFQGNSAPDKSGLPSDRFSAERTGGSVSTLTIQRTQQEDSAVYLCASSPRTATSTEAFFGQGTRLTVV.